The 23 T cell receptor beta chains in this list originate from one sample, sequenced in a study of response to subunit inactivated influenza vaccine. TCRdb ran MiXCR on the RT-PCR reads and lists one entry per CDR3 protein. The sample holds more than 700,000 distinct CDR3 sequences, approximately 21% seen once. The sample in question was PBMCs from blood, obtained 5 days after vaccination. These receptors were taken from a man aged 45-65 years who received an inactivated influenza vaccine.

The chain carries TRBV7-2 and TRBJ2-5; D may be TRBD1 or TRBD2 (5 bases each). The V gene's germline CDR1 is SGHTA and CDR2 FQGNSA. This CDR3 contains 13 residues. The ends were cut back, 6 bases at V and 2 bases at J, with 10 bases in the middle. The CDR3, as DNA: TGTGCCAGCAGGCCCGGGGCGCAAGAGACCCAGTACTTC. This translates into CASRPGAQETQYF.

The chain has TRBV11-2 and TRBJ2-7, with D perhaps TRBD2 (6 bases). Looked up from germline, CDR1 is SGHAT and CDR2 is FQNNGV. The CDR3 runs to 15 residues. The V gene lost 1 base and the J gene lost 0 bases, with 10 bases spanning the gap. CDR3 DNA: TGTGCCAGCAGCTTAGGGCTAGCGCACTCCTACGAGCAGTACTTC. This codes for CASSLGLAHSYEQYF.

This chain joins TRBV12-3 or TRBV12-4 and TRBJ2-2; D possibly corresponds to TRBD1 (6 bases). The ends were cut back, 3 bases at V and 1 base at J, with 9 bases in the middle. The CDR3 runs 15 residues. CDR3 in DNA: TGTGCCAGCAGTTTCTCCAGGGGGAACACCGGGGAGCTGTTTTTT. Its translation is CASSFSRGNTGELFF.

This clonotype was counted between two and nine times. The chain employs TRBV7-9 and TRBJ2-6; D ambiguous. V lost 8 bases, J lost 0 bases, and 14 bases lay in between. The CDR3 runs 16 residues. Germline CDR1 and CDR2: SEHNR and FQNEAQ (reference sequence). The CDR3 nucleotides are TGTGCCAGCGGTATGGTCCCCCCCTCTGGGGCCAACGTCCTGACTTTC. This translates into CASGMVPPSGANVLTF.

In its sample, this clonotype was seen a few times. The rearrangement uses TRBV12-3 or TRBV12-4 and TRBJ2-7; TRBD1 matches 7 bases. After removal of 4 bases from V and 3 bases from J, the junction contained 3 bases not matched to a gene. The CDR3 spans 13 residues. CDR3 amino acids: CASSSGQFYEQYF. The DNA for the CDR3 is TGTGCCAGCAGTTCGGGACAGTTCTACGAGCAGTACTTC.

This clonotype has ten or more counts. The V gene is TRBV12-3 or TRBV12-4, the J gene TRBJ2-1; 11 positions match TRBD1. The CDR3 consists of 15 residues. V lost 3 bases, J lost 7 bases, and 5 bases stayed unmatched. CDR3 DNA sequence: TGTGCCAGCAGTTTTGCCGGACAGGGGGCTAATGAGCAGTTCTTC. Its translation: CASSFAGQGANEQFF.

The CDR3, as DNA: TGTGCCAGCAGCTTGAGTAGTGGCAGGGGCCATTATGGCTACACCTTC. This encodes CASSLSSGRGHYGYTF. The V and J genes are TRBV5-5 and TRBJ1-2; TRBD1 is a possible D gene (6 bases). V gave up 1 base and J gave up 5 bases, with 18 bases separating them. The CDR3 contains 16 residues. Germline loops: CDR1 SGHKS, CDR2 YYEKEE (reference sequence).

This clonotype has more than one count but fewer than ten. J is TRBJ1-1 and V is TRBV5-1, with 9 bases aligning to TRBD1. Germline-derived CDR1 and CDR2 are SGHRS and YFSETQ. The CDR3 is 14 residues long. The V gene end was trimmed by 6 bases and the J gene end by 6 bases; junction bases not matched to a gene: 9. The CDR3 here is CASTLTGQGSEAFF. CDR3 bases: TGCGCCAGCACCCTGACCGGACAGGGGTCTGAAGCTTTCTTT.

The chain recombines TRBV28 with TRBJ1-5; D perhaps matches TRBD1 (6 bases). Trimming pared 1 base from V and 3 bases from J, leaving 13 bases between. CDR3 length equals 16 residues. Per the germline V gene, CDR1 is MDHEN and CDR2 is SYDVKM. DNA for the CDR3: TGTGCCAGCAGTTTATCGACAGGCGGATACAATCAGCCCCAGCATTTT. Its translation: CASSLSTGGYNQPQHF.

Remarks on this clonotype: One junction end disagrees with the germline gene, perhaps due to a read error. The chain has TRBV5-1 and TRBJ2-5; no clear D gene. Germline assignment: CDR1 SGHRS and CDR2 YFSETQ. There are 13 residues in the CDR3. The CDR3 region is CASSLYGQETQYF. The CDR3 coding sequence is TGTGCCAGCAGTTTGTACGGGCAAGAGACCCAGTACTTC. Supplemented by reference TRBV5-1 and TRBJ2-5, the full variable domain reads KAGVTQTPRYLIKTRGQQVTLSCSPISGHRSVSWYQQTPGQGLQFLFEYFSETQRNKGNFPGRFSGRQFSNSRSEMNVSTLELGDSALYLCASSLYGQETQYFGPGTRLLVL.

This chain links TRBV9 with TRBJ2-1, with D maybe TRBD1 (5 bases). Trimming removed 0 bases at V and 9 bases at J, with 7 bases between. The CDR3 contains 12 residues. Germline V gene sequence: CDR1 SGDLS, CDR2 YYNGEE. CDR3 sequence: CASSVVRGEQFF. CDR3 sequence (DNA): TGTGCCAGCAGCGTAGTTAGGGGTGAGCAGTTCTTC.

The rearrangement uses TRBV5-8 and TRBJ2-5; D might be TRBD2 (6 bases). Trimming stripped 0 bases from V and 2 bases from J, with 11 bases between. This CDR3 has 15 amino acids. CDR1 SGHTS and CDR2 YDEGEE come from the germline V gene. CDR3 protein: CASSLDGRPQETQYF. The CDR3 bases are TGTGCCAGCAGCTTGGACGGGAGACCTCAAGAGACCCAGTACTTC.

This sequence joins TRBV4-2 and TRBJ1-1; D uncertain. The V gene's germline CDR1 is LGHNA and CDR2 YNFKEQ. The CDR3 runs to 11 residues. V lost 9 bases and J 3 bases, leaving 8 bases between the germline ends. In nucleotides, the CDR3 is TGTGCCAGTATGCGGGACACTGAAGCTTTCTTT. Translated, it gives CASMRDTEAFF.

The chain combines TRBV6-5 with TRBJ1-2, with D possibly being TRBD1 (5 bases). Germline V gene sequence: CDR1 MNHEY, CDR2 SVGAGI. CDR3 length: 14 residues. The ends were cut back, 0 bases at V and 5 bases at J, with 10 bases in the middle. The CDR3 loop reads CASSYSRQLYGYTF. The CDR3 DNA reads as TGTGCCAGCAGTTACTCGAGACAGCTATATGGCTACACCTTC.

This clonotype was observed a handful of times. This rearrangement joins TRBV4-1 to TRBJ1-5, with 9 bases that match TRBD1. Germline V gene data show CDR1 as MGHRA and CDR2 as YSYEKL. The junction had 8 bases not matched to a gene; V was cut back by 4 bases and J by 7 bases. This CDR3 is built from 15 residues. CDR3 nucleotides: TGCGCCAGCAGCCGACCGGGACAGGGCGGGCAGCCCCAGCATTTT. Translation gives CASSRPGQGGQPQHF.

The gene calls are TRBV5-1 and TRBJ2-1; no clear D. Germline V CDR1 and CDR2: SGHRS, YFSETQ. Trimming stripped 0 bases from V and 5 bases from J, with 12 bases between. The CDR3 is 15 amino acids. DNA of the CDR3: TGCGCCAGCAGCTTGGGGGTATGGGGTAACAATGAGCAGTTCTTC. The encoded protein is CASSLGVWGNNEQFF.

V is TRBV5-1 and J is TRBJ2-7; D is unclear. Trimming removed 3 bases from V and 7 bases from J, with 17 bases in between. This CDR3 comprises 14 residues. From germline, CDR1 is SGHRS and CDR2 YFSETQ. The CDR3 DNA follows: TGCGCCAGCAGCTGGAGCCTGGGGTCAGAGGAGCAGTACTTC. Its translation: CASSWSLGSEEQYF.

This chain uses TRBV7-2 with TRBJ1-6; D unresolved. Germline CDR1 reads SGHTA; CDR2 reads FQGNSA. The V end lost 6 bases, the J end lost 7 bases, and 7 bases lay between the germline ends. This CDR3 contains 12 residues. The chain's CDR3 is CASRPENSPLHF. In nucleotides, the CDR3 is TGTGCCAGCAGACCAGAAAATTCACCCCTCCACTTT. Using reference TRBV7-2 and TRBJ1-6 for the parts outside the CDR3, the full variable domain is GAGVSQSPSNKVTEKGKDVELRCDPISGHTALYWYRQSLGQGLEFLIYFQGNSAPDKSGLPSDRFSAERTGGSVSTLTIQRTQQEDSAVYLCASRPENSPLHFGNGTRLTVT.

The chain combines TRBV18 with TRBJ2-1, with D unresolved. The CDR3 has 14 amino acids. Per the germline V gene, CDR1 is KGHSH and CDR2 is LQKENI. Trimming took off 3 bases at V and 10 bases at J, with 16 bases between the two ends. This CDR3 reads CASSPDRQRAEQFF. DNA for the CDR3: TGTGCCAGCTCACCGGACCGTCAAAGGGCGGAGCAGTTCTTC.

This sequence joins TRBV20-1 and TRBJ1-1; unclear D gene. The germline V gene has CDR1 DFQATT and CDR2 SNEGSKA (reference sequence). The CDR3 covers 14 residues. Trimming shortened V by 3 bases and J by 3 bases, and 14 bases separated the two germline ends. The CDR3 DNA is TGCAGTGCTAGCCCACAGCAGACTTACACTGAAGCTTTCTTT. This gives the protein CSASPQQTYTEAFF.

This clonotype was detected only a few times. The chain is built from TRBV9 and TRBJ2-7; D not certain. The CDR3 has 17 residues. CDR1 SGDLS and CDR2 YYNGEE come from the germline V gene. V was shortened by 1 base and J by 0 bases, with 17 bases between the two germline ends. Written as DNA, the CDR3 is TGTGCCAGCAGCGTAAGACTCGGAAGCCAATCCTCCTACGAGCAGTACTTC. It is translated as CASSVRLGSQSSYEQYF.

This clonotype was found a few times. The chain recombines TRBV7-2 with TRBJ2-3; D gene unclear. Germline loops: CDR1 SGHTA, CDR2 FQGNSA. The CDR3 has 13 amino acids. Trimming pared 5 bases from V and 5 bases from J, leaving 11 bases between. CDR3 sequence reads: CASSPTYRDTQYF. In DNA form, the CDR3 reads TGTGCCAGCAGCCCTACGTACAGAGATACGCAGTATTTT.

This clonotype was seen a few times. The chain uses TRBV5-1 and TRBJ2-7, with unresolved D. CDR1 and CDR2 from the germline V gene are SGHRS and YFSETQ. V was clipped by 5 bases and J by 0 bases, with 9 bases between them. The CDR3 spans 13 residues. CDR3 in amino acids: CASSSSASYEQYF. The CDR3 DNA follows: TGCGCCAGCAGTTCCTCCGCCTCCTACGAGCAGTACTTC.